This T cell receptor beta chain was observed in a study of T cells after yellow fever vaccination. MiXCR, applied by TCRdb to the 5' RACE reads, yields one record per CDR3 protein. The sample lists 350,000 to 450,000 distinct CDR3 sequences, around 20% occurring once. The CDR3 runs to 14 residues. Germline V gene sequence: CDR1 DFQATT, CDR2 SNEGSKA (reference sequence). V was trimmed by 4 bases and J by 7 bases, leaving 19 bases between them. The genes are TRBV20-1 and TRBJ1-1, with D unresolved. Sequenced here: PBMCs, sampled before the yellow fever booster vaccination. The clonotype was recovered from a man younger than 30 who received the YFV17D yellow fever vaccine. CDR3 sequence: CSAILLLDGFEAFF. In nucleotides, the CDR3 is TGCAGTGCTATTTTGCTTTTGGACGGGTTTGAAGCTTTCTTT.